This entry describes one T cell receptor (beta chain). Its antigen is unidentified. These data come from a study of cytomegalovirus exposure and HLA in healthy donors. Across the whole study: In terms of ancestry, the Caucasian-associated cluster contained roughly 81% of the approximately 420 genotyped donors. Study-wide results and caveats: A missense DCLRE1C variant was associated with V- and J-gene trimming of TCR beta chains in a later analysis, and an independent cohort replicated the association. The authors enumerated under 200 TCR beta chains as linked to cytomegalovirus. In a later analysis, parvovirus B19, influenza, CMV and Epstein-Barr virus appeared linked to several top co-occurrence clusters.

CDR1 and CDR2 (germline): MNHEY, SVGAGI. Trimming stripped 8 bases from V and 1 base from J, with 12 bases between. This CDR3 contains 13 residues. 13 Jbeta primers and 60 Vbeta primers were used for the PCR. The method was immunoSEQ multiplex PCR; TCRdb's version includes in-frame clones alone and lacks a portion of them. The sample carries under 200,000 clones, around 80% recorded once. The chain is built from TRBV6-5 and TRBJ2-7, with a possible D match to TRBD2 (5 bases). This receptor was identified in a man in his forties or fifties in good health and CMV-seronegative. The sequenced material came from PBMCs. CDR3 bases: TGTGCCAGCTTTAGCGACGGTTCCTACGAGCAGTACTTC. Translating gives CASFSDGSYEQYF.